Listed here are 16 T cell receptor beta chains from one sample, sequenced in a study of T cell repertoires in cytomegalovirus infection. TCRdb processed the reads anew with MiXCR; each CDR3 protein has one entry. In the table there are 450,000 to 600,000 distinct CDR3 sequences, about 11% of which are singletons. Sequenced sample: PBMCs. Receptors originate from a human donor in good health (CMV status not recorded). Some clones in this sample may be carry-over from other donors' samples.

This clonotype was seen at least ten times. This CDR3 reads CASSTRQDPNYGYTF. CDR3 DNA sequence: TGTGCCAGCAGCACCCGACAGGATCCTAACTATGGCTACACCTTC. The V gene is TRBV11-2, the J gene TRBJ1-2; D possibly corresponds to TRBD1 (6 bases). Germline loops: CDR1 SGHAT, CDR2 FQNNGV. Trimming left V 5 bases short and J 0 bases short, with 13 bases between. CDR3 length: 15 residues.

This clonotype was seen repeatedly, ten times or more. The V gene is TRBV2, the J gene TRBJ1-5, with D possibly matching TRBD1 (6 bases). The CDR3 runs to 15 residues. The V gene lost 7 bases and the J gene lost 3 bases, with 16 bases spanning the gap. Germline loops: CDR1 SNHLY, CDR2 FYNNEI. DNA of the CDR3: TGTGCCAGCAACGTTGAGGGGACACCCAATCAGCCCCAGCATTTT. Protein: CASNVEGTPNQPQHF.

This clonotype was counted ten times or more. The V gene is TRBV6-6, the J gene TRBJ1-4; 11 bases match TRBD1. Germline assignment: CDR1 MNHNY and CDR2 SVGAGI (reference sequence). The CDR3 length is 15 residues. V lost 5 bases, J lost 8 bases, and 7 bases stayed unmatched. CDR3 in amino acids: CASSRGQGAGEKLFF. The CDR3 DNA reads as TGTGCCAGCAGTCGTGGACAGGGGGCTGGGGAAAAACTGTTTTTT.

This clonotype was seen at least ten times. The DNA of the CDR3 is TGTGCCAGCAGCTCTACCGGGACTAGCGGTAGCTCCTACAATGAGCAGTTCTTC. Translating it yields CASSSTGTSGSSYNEQFF. The rearrangement joins TRBV7-9 to TRBJ2-1; 11 bases align to TRBD2. The CDR3 has 18 residues. The germline gives CDR1 SEHNR, CDR2 FQNEAQ (reference sequence). With 4 bases clipped from V and 0 bases from J, the junction kept 8 bases outside the gene matches. The full variable domain, in which reference TRBV7-9 and TRBJ2-1 provide the parts outside the CDR3, is DTGVSQNPRHKITKRGQNVTFRCDPISEHNRLYWYRQTLGQGPEFLTYFQNEAQLEKSRLLSDRFSAERPKGSFSTLEIQRTEQGDSAMYLCASSSTGTSGSSYNEQFFGPGTRLTVL.

V usage is TRBV9 and J usage is TRBJ2-7; TRBD2 agrees at 9 bases. The length of the CDR3 is 14 residues. The V gene end was trimmed by 2 bases and the J gene end by 3 bases; junction bases not matched to a gene: 3. Germline values: CDR1 SGDLS, CDR2 YYNGEE. The CDR3 is CASSVGSGSYEQYF. The CDR3 DNA reads TGTGCCAGCAGCGTTGGTAGCGGGAGCTACGAGCAGTACTTC.

This chain joins TRBV5-1 and TRBJ2-7; TRBD2 aligns across 13 bases. Germline V gene sequence: CDR1 SGHRS, CDR2 YFSETQ. Trimming cost V 4 bases and J 3 bases; bases outside gene matches: 4. The CDR3 is made up of 15 amino acids. CDR3 in amino acids: CASSRTSGRYYEQYF. DNA for the CDR3: TGCGCCAGCAGCCGGACTAGCGGGAGATACTACGAGCAGTACTTC.

This clonotype has a count of ten or more. CDR3 nucleotides: TGTGCTAGTGGTTCCAACCTACCGAAGGGGGAGAACACTGAAGCTTTCTTT. Amino acids: CASGSNLPKGENTEAFF. The chain couples TRBV12-5 to TRBJ1-1; D is perhaps TRBD1 (6 bases). The CDR3 runs to 17 residues. V lost 4 bases and J 1 base, leaving 19 bases between the germline ends. The germline CDR1 and CDR2 sequences are LGHNT and FRNRAP.

This clonotype came up many times. The genes are TRBV11-3 and TRBJ1-4; D ambiguous. CDR3 size: 15 residues. Germline assignment: CDR1 SGHNT and CDR2 YENEEA. V was cut by 4 bases and J by 4 bases, with 13 bases left in between. CDR3 protein: CASSSITDDNEKLFF. CDR3 bases: TGTGCCAGCAGCTCAATTACCGACGATAATGAAAAACTGTTTTTT.

This rearrangement joins TRBV6-1 to TRBJ1-3; D ambiguous. Trimming left V 5 bases short and J 0 bases short, with 11 bases between. The CDR3 spans 15 residues. Germline V gives CDR1 MNHNS, CDR2 SASEGT. CDR3 bases: TGTGCCAGCAGTCGAGACACCGTCTCTGGAAACACCATATATTTT. Translated: CASSRDTVSGNTIYF.

At least ten counts were recorded for this clonotype. CDR3 sequence reads: CAISVRQAQETQYF. The CDR3 DNA is TGTGCCATCAGTGTTCGACAGGCCCAAGAGACCCAGTACTTC. The chain has TRBV10-3 and TRBJ2-5, with D maybe TRBD1 (6 bases). Trimming stripped 4 bases from V and 1 base from J, with 10 bases between. Germline CDR1 is ENHRY and CDR2 is SYGVKD. The CDR3 contains 14 residues.

This clonotype was found many times. This chain links TRBV12-3 or TRBV12-4 with TRBJ1-1; tentative D call: TRBD1 (6 bases). Trimming cost V 0 bases and J 4 bases, with 12 bases left between them. This CDR3 has 15 amino acids. This CDR3 is CASSLAQGRSTEAFF. CDR3 sequence (DNA): TGTGCCAGCAGTTTAGCGCAGGGGAGGAGCACTGAAGCTTTCTTT.

This clonotype was seen at least ten times. The CDR3 DNA sequence: TGTGCCAGCAGCTTAAAAGGGGGCGGTCAGCCCCAGCATTTT. Translated: CASSLKGGGQPQHF. This chain joins TRBV7-9 and TRBJ1-5, with 7 bases identical to TRBD1. CDR3 size: 14 residues. J was trimmed by 6 bases and V by 2 bases; bases with no gene match: 4. In germline, CDR1 is SEHNR, CDR2 FQNEAQ (reference sequence).

The V call is TRBV2, the J call TRBJ2-7; D ambiguous. The CDR3 is 12 residues long. CDR1 is SNHLY and CDR2 is FYNNEI in the germline V gene. Between the trimmed V and J ends, which lost 7 bases and 2 bases, there was a span of 9 bases. CDR3 coding DNA: TGTGCCAGCATAGGCAGGACCTACGAGCAGTACTTC. Translating gives CASIGRTYEQYF.

This clonotype came up many times. The chain has TRBV7-3 and TRBJ2-1, with TRBD2 matching 13 bases. Trimming at V came to 6 bases and at J to 8 bases, leaving 10 bases not matched to a gene. CDR3 length: 16 amino acids. The germline V gene encodes CDR1 SGHTA and CDR2 FQGTGA. The CDR3 bases are TGTGCCAGCAGTCTGCAACCGGGACTAGCGGGATATGAGCAGTTCTTC. Amino acids: CASSLQPGLAGYEQFF. Filled out from reference TRBV7-3 and TRBJ2-1, the complete variable domain reads GAGVSQTPSNKVTEKGKYVELRCDPISGHTALYWYRQSLGQGPEFLIYFQGTGAADDSGLPNDRFFAVRPEGSVSTLKIQRTERGDSAVYLCASSLQPGLAGYEQFFGPGTRLTVL.

This clonotype has ten or more counts. The J gene is TRBJ2-1, the V gene TRBV3-1; 7 positions agree with TRBD1. This CDR3 has 17 amino acids. The V segment lost 5 bases and the J segment 1 base; nucleotides outside the gene matches: 11. Looked up from germline, CDR1 is LGHDT and CDR2 is YNNKEL (reference sequence). CDR3 nucleotide sequence: TGTGCCAGCAGCACTTTGAGGGGGCAAGGATCCTACAATGAGCAGTTCTTC. This gives the protein CASSTLRGQGSYNEQFF.

This clonotype was counted at least ten times. The genes are TRBV4-2 and TRBJ2-2; TRBD2 matches 10 bases. CDR3 length equals 17 residues. Germline V CDR1 and CDR2: LGHNA, YNFKEQ. The junction had 6 bases not matched to a gene; V was cut back by 0 bases and J by 5 bases. The CDR3 sequence: CASSQEGLAGVTGELFF. The CDR3 DNA reads as TGTGCCAGCAGCCAAGAGGGCCTAGCGGGAGTTACCGGGGAGCTGTTTTTT.